This entry concerns a single TCR beta chain. The sample is drawn from a study of blood T cell repertoires in COVID-19. Across the study: Whether acute or convalescent, the COVID-19 samples came from the United States, Italy and Spain.

Germline V gene sequence: CDR1 SNHLY, CDR2 FYNNEI. The CDR3 is made up of 13 amino acids. The germline V and J ends were trimmed by 2 bases and 1 base, with 5 bases remaining between them. Clones were sequenced by immunoSEQ multiplex PCR, and TCRdb holds only the in-frame ones, with some missing. The table includes around 94,000 clones, approximately 88% detected once. This clonotype was obtained from a human donor in a cohort sampled during active COVID-19. Material: peripheral blood. The chain has TRBV2 and TRBJ1-1; no reliable D call. As DNA, the CDR3 is TGTGCCAGCAGTGAATTAGAGAACACTGAAGCTTTCTTT. Amino acids: CASSELENTEAFF.